Below, 29 T cell receptor beta chains from the same sample are listed, as sequenced in a study of blood T cell repertoires in COVID-19. Clones were sequenced by immunoSEQ multiplex PCR, and TCRdb holds only the in-frame ones, with some missing. The sample lists a few hundred thousand clones; roughly 88% were seen once. Sample: peripheral blood. The source is a woman aged 40 to 55 who had recovered from COVID-19.

This clone was counted only a few times. The CDR3 here is CASSHYREDGRDEQYF. CDR3 coding DNA: TGTGCCAGCAGCCACTACCGGGAAGATGGTCGTGACGAGCAGTACTTC. The rearrangement uses TRBV11-2 and TRBJ2-7, with TRBD2 as a possible D gene (5 bases). Germline V gene lookup returns CDR1 SGHAT and CDR2 FQNNGV. The V and J ends lost 5 bases and 5 bases respectively, with 22 bases between them. The CDR3 contains 16 residues.

The chain is built from TRBV7-9 and TRBJ1-6; D is possibly TRBD1 (6 bases). The CDR3 contains 17 residues. Germline values: CDR1 SEHNR, CDR2 FQNEAQ (reference sequence). The V gene lost 6 bases and the J gene lost 8 bases, with 23 bases spanning the gap. CDR3 in amino acids: CASSPPNRQAIYSPLHF. DNA of the CDR3: TGTGCCAGCAGTCCCCCAAATAGACAGGCCATTTATTCACCCCTCCACTTT.

The chain is built from TRBV6-5 and TRBJ1-1, with D tentatively TRBD1 (5 bases). The CDR3 has 14 residues. Germline values: CDR1 MNHEY, CDR2 SVGAGI. V was cut by 6 bases and J by 6 bases, with 17 bases left in between. CDR3 loop: CASRFREGDSEAFF. CDR3 sequence (DNA): TGTGCCAGCAGGTTCAGGGAAGGAGACTCTGAAGCTTTCTTT.

Remarks on this clone: The sample holds other DNA sequences that translate to the same CDR3. The chain joins TRBV5-1 to TRBJ1-2, with 8 bases matching TRBD1. V was pared by 4 bases and J by 6 bases, with 2 bases of the junction left unmatched. This CDR3 comprises 12 residues. Germline CDR1 reads SGHRS; CDR2 reads YFSETQ. The CDR3 bases are TGCGCCAGCAGCGCGACAGGGGATGGCTACACCTTC. Translated, it gives CASSATGDGYTF.

This chain links TRBV6-5 with TRBJ2-1; unclear D gene. The CDR3 runs to 14 residues. The germline V and J ends were trimmed by 4 bases and 0 bases, with 7 bases remaining between them. Per germline, CDR1 MNHEY and CDR2 SVGAGI. The CDR3 DNA reads TGTGCCAGCAGTTTGTCCGGCTCCTACAATGAGCAGTTCTTC. Its protein product is CASSLSGSYNEQFF.

CDR3 residues: CASSYGLAGGKEGQFF. CDR3 DNA: TGTGCCAGCAGTTACGGACTAGCGGGGGGTAAGGAGGGGCAGTTCTTC. The chain is built from TRBV6-2 or TRBV6-3 and TRBJ2-1, with 14 positions matching TRBD2. Germline V gene data show CDR1 as MNHEY and CDR2 as SVGEGT. CDR3 length: 16 residues. Germline trimming cut 2 bases from V and 12 bases from J; bases unmatched to any gene: 9.

J is TRBJ2-5 and V is TRBV27, with TRBD1 matching over 8 bases. Per the germline V gene, CDR1 is MNHEY and CDR2 is SMNVEV (reference sequence). The CDR3 runs 17 residues. V gave up 6 bases and J gave up 2 bases; unmatched junction bases: 14. Here the CDR3 DNA reads TGTGCCAGCAGCCTGACTCCCCCCCAGGGGGCTCAAGAGACCCAGTACTTC. Protein: CASSLTPPQGAQETQYF.

About this clone itself: The same CDR3 arises from other DNA sequences in this sample as well. This chain links TRBV6-2 or TRBV6-3 with TRBJ2-7; D unclear. The germline V gene encodes CDR1 MNHEY and CDR2 SVGEGT. V gave up 5 bases and J gave up 2 bases, with 4 bases separating them. The CDR3 contains 11 residues. DNA for the CDR3: TGTGCCAGCAGTATCGCCTACGAGCAGTACTTC. Translating gives CASSIAYEQYF.

The chain carries TRBV6-2 or TRBV6-3 and TRBJ1-2; TRBD1 aligns across 7 bases. The ends lost 0 bases at V and 2 bases at J; junction bases unmatched: 6. Per the germline V gene, CDR1 is MNHEY and CDR2 is SVGEGT. The CDR3 has 16 amino acids. The CDR3 nucleotides are TGTGCCAGCAGTTACTCTCGAGGGACAGTGAACTATGGCTACACCTTC. This sequence encodes CASSYSRGTVNYGYTF.

The CDR3 spells CASSPSTGWLNTEAFF. The CDR3 bases are TGTGCCAGCTCACCTTCTACAGGGTGGCTAAACACTGAAGCTTTCTTT. This rearrangement joins TRBV18 to TRBJ1-1; possibly TRBD1 for D (6 bases). V lost 3 bases, J lost 2 bases, and 16 bases lay in between. Germline V gives CDR1 KGHSH, CDR2 LQKENI. The CDR3 is 16 amino acids.

The chain has TRBV2 and TRBJ1-1; tentative D call: TRBD1 (6 bases). Germline values: CDR1 SNHLY, CDR2 FYNNEI. The CDR3 covers 15 residues. The V gene lost 0 bases and the J gene lost 3 bases, with 11 bases spanning the gap. The CDR3 region is CASSEATGSYTEAFF. CDR3 sequence (DNA): TGTGCCAGCAGTGAAGCAACAGGGTCATACACTGAAGCTTTCTTT.

The chain joins TRBV27 to TRBJ2-7, with D unclear. In germline, CDR1 is MNHEY, CDR2 SMNVEV (reference sequence). This CDR3 has 11 residues. V was shortened by 6 bases and J by 4 bases, with 7 bases between the two germline ends. The CDR3 here is CASRNAYEQYF. The CDR3 region has the DNA TGTGCCAGCAGGAACGCGTACGAGCAGTACTTC.

The CDR3 sequence: CASSQVGAGVEDTQYF. The CDR3 DNA follows: TGCGCCAGCAGCCAAGTGGGGGCGGGGGTGGAGGATACGCAGTATTTT. The chain links TRBV4-3 to TRBJ2-3, with D perhaps matching TRBD2 (7 bases). CDR3 length: 16 residues. V dropped 1 base and J dropped 6 bases, with 17 bases sitting between them. Germline V gives CDR1 LGHNA, CDR2 YSLEER.

The chain links TRBV4-3 to TRBJ2-7; 10 bases are shared with TRBD1. There are 16 residues in the CDR3. V was clipped by 2 bases and J by 3 bases; unmatched bases: 7. Germline lookup yields CDR1 LGHNA and CDR2 YSLEER. The DNA of the CDR3 is TGCGCCAGCAGCCAACAACGCGGGACAGGGGACTACGAGCAGTACTTC. Amino acids: CASSQQRGTGDYEQYF.

In this sample, this clone turned up many times. This chain joins TRBV12-5 and TRBJ2-2; the match to TRBD2 covers 13 bases. The J segment lost 2 bases and the V segment lost 7 bases, leaving 13 bases of the junction unmatched. Germline CDR1 LGHNT, CDR2 FRNRAP. The CDR3 runs to 19 residues. The CDR3 here is CASEGSPGLAGDNTGELFF. As DNA, the CDR3 is TGTGCTAGTGAAGGTTCCCCCGGACTAGCGGGAGATAACACCGGGGAGCTGTTTTTT. Supplemented by reference TRBV12-5 and TRBJ2-2, the full variable domain reads DARVTQTPRHKVTEMGQEVTMRCQPILGHNTVFWYRQTMMQGLELLAYFRNRAPLDDSGMPKDRFSAEMPDATLATLKIQPSEPRDSAVYFCASEGSPGLAGDNTGELFFGEGSRLTVL.

This chain connects TRBV18 to TRBJ2-5, with D tentatively TRBD2 (6 bases). V gave up 3 bases and J gave up 1 base, with 18 bases separating them. The CDR3 has 17 residues. Germline V gene sequence: CDR1 KGHSH, CDR2 LQKENI. This chain's CDR3 is CASSPWMGGNGQETQYF. The CDR3 bases are TGTGCCAGCTCACCGTGGATGGGGGGTAACGGCCAAGAGACCCAGTACTTC.

This chain joins TRBV11-3 and TRBJ1-4, with D perhaps TRBD1 (6 bases). CDR3 length: 20 residues. Germline V gene sequence: CDR1 SGHNT, CDR2 YENEEA. V was cut by 2 bases and J by 0 bases, with 22 bases left in between. The CDR3 DNA reads as TGTGCCAGCAGCTTATCCCCCAGCTTCACACAGGGATCAACTAATGAAAAACTGTTTTTT. Protein product: CASSLSPSFTQGSTNEKLFF.

The genes are TRBV6-5 and TRBJ1-1; 9 positions match TRBD1. Germline V lookup: CDR1 MNHEY, CDR2 SVGAGI. Unmatched junction bases numbered 4, after V lost 1 base and J lost 4 bases. The CDR3 has 15 residues. The CDR3 loop is CASSYFSGQGTEAFF. The DNA for the CDR3 is TGTGCCAGCAGTTACTTTTCGGGACAGGGCACTGAAGCTTTCTTT.

The chain is built from TRBV9 and TRBJ1-1; the D gene is possibly TRBD1 (5 bases). The CDR3 sequence is 13 residues long. Per the germline V gene, CDR1 is SGDLS and CDR2 is YYNGEE. V was pared by 4 bases and J by 1 base, with 8 bases between. The CDR3 DNA follows: TGTGCCAGCAGCTCTGGACAGAACACTGAAGCTTTCTTT. It is translated as CASSSGQNTEAFF. Based on the CDR3 plus reference TRBV9 and TRBJ1-1, the full variable domain is DSGVTQTPKHLITATGQRVTLRCSPRSGDLSVYWYQQSLDQGLQFLIQYYNGEERAKGNILERFSAQQFPDLHSELNLSSLELGDSALYFCASSSGQNTEAFFGQGTRLTVV.

This chain uses TRBV7-8 with TRBJ1-5; 7 positions agree with TRBD1. This CDR3 has 14 residues. The V segment lost 3 bases and the J segment 2 bases; nucleotides outside the gene matches: 1. CDR1 is SGHVS, CDR2 FQNEAQ, per germline. CDR3 protein: CASSFTGGNQPQHF. The DNA for the CDR3 is TGTGCCAGCAGCTTCACAGGGGGCAATCAGCCCCAGCATTTT.

The chain links TRBV24-1 to TRBJ2-1; 7 bases are shared with TRBD1. The CDR3 length is 15 residues. Germline lookup yields CDR1 KGHDR and CDR2 SFDVKD. V gave up 3 bases and J gave up 3 bases; unmatched junction bases: 4. CDR3 sequence reads: CATSDNRGHYNEQFF. DNA for the CDR3: TGTGCCACCAGTGATAACAGGGGCCACTACAATGAGCAGTTCTTC.

The rearrangement uses TRBV12-3 or TRBV12-4 and TRBJ2-7, with D possibly matching TRBD1 (6 bases). CDR3 length: 13 residues. The ends were cut back, 6 bases at V and 2 bases at J, with 11 bases in the middle. The CDR3 here is CASRATGTYEQYF. As DNA, the CDR3 is TGTGCCAGCAGAGCTACAGGGACCTACGAGCAGTACTTC.

This chain uses TRBV19 with TRBJ1-5, with 8 bases lining up with TRBD1. The CDR3 extends over 15 amino acids. V lost 4 bases to trimming and J lost 0 bases; unmatched junction nucleotides: 2. Germline-derived CDR1 and CDR2 are LNHDA and SQIVND (reference sequence). CDR3 amino acids: CASSNGQGSNQPQHF. The CDR3 region has the DNA TGTGCCAGTAGTAACGGACAGGGTAGCAATCAGCCCCAGCATTTT.

This chain joins TRBV11-3 and TRBJ1-2, with TRBD1 identical over 7 bases. The CDR3 length is 14 residues. Germline CDR1 and CDR2: SGHNT and YENEEA. V dropped 1 base and J dropped 4; count of bases not matched to a gene: 3. As DNA, the CDR3 is TGTGCCAGCAGCTTAGGGGGACAGAGCTATGGCTACACCTTC. Its protein is CASSLGGQSYGYTF.

The chain links TRBV3-1 (or the pseudogene TRBV3-2) to TRBJ2-7; D remains unclear. Trimming pared 5 bases from V and 4 bases from J, leaving 12 bases between. Germline CDR1 is LGHDT and CDR2 is YNNKEL (reference sequence). The CDR3 runs 13 residues. DNA of the CDR3: TGTGCCAGCAGCGATACCTTCGGGTACGAGCAGTACTTC. This gives the protein CASSDTFGYEQYF.

This chain uses TRBV6-1 with TRBJ2-5; possibly TRBD1 for D (6 bases). Trimming pared 1 base from V and 5 bases from J, leaving 26 bases between. The CDR3 runs to 19 residues. Per the germline V gene, CDR1 is MNHNS and CDR2 is SASEGT. As DNA, the CDR3 is TGTGCCAGCAGTGAAGTGGCTAGTCCCGAGACAGGCCCTTGGGAGACCCAGTACTTC. This encodes CASSEVASPETGPWETQYF.

This chain uses TRBV2 with TRBJ1-2, with D hard to call. This CDR3 comprises 13 residues. Germline CDR1 reads SNHLY; CDR2 reads FYNNEI. Trimming took 5 bases from V and 4 from J, leaving 11 bases between them. CDR3 amino acids: CASSPGYGYGYTF. The CDR3 DNA sequence: TGTGCCAGCAGTCCGGGATACGGCTATGGCTACACCTTC.

V and J are TRBV5-1 and TRBJ2-7; 7 nucleotides match TRBD1. Germline CDR1 reads SGHRS; CDR2 reads YFSETQ. The trim removed 4 bases at V and 0 bases at J, leaving 4 bases unmatched. The CDR3 is 14 amino acids. This chain's CDR3 is CASSRQGTSYEQYF. The CDR3 DNA reads as TGCGCCAGCAGCAGACAGGGAACCTCCTACGAGCAGTACTTC.

V usage is TRBV3-1 (or the pseudogene TRBV3-2) and J usage is TRBJ1-2; D ambiguous. V was shortened by 1 base and J by 3 bases, with 6 bases between the two germline ends. The germline V gene encodes CDR1 LGHDT and CDR2 YNNKEL (reference sequence). The CDR3 loop spans 13 amino acids. The CDR3 DNA reads TGTGCCAGCAGCCAAGTACCAGACTATGGCTACACCTTC. Its protein product is CASSQVPDYGYTF.